What follows are 3 T cell receptor beta chains derived from one specimen sequenced in a study of glioma-infiltrating T cells after dendritic cell vaccination. Time point here: after dendritic cell vaccination, including at tumor progression/relapse. Method: immunoSEQ multiplex PCR; TCRdb's copy keeps in-frame clones and lacks some. The repertoire has roughly 88,000 clones, roughly 77% of them found once; the top ten carry less than 2.5%. This specimen consisted of blood, obtained after dendritic cell vaccination. Receptor source: a human donor with glioblastoma.

This clone occurred a few times. J is TRBJ2-7 and V is TRBV5-6; D gene uncertain. In germline, CDR1 is SGHDT, CDR2 YYEEEE. The CDR3 runs 13 residues. V gave up 1 base and J gave up 3 bases, with 8 bases separating them. CDR3 nucleotides: TGTGCCAGCAGCTTGAGAGGCAACTACGAGCAGTACGTC. Protein product: CASSLRGNYEQYV.

This chain links TRBV15 with TRBJ1-2; tentatively, D is TRBD1 (6 bases). Germline CDR1 and CDR2: LNHNV and YYDKDF (reference sequence). The CDR3 runs 14 residues. Between the trimmed V and J ends, which lost 0 bases and 8 bases, there was a span of 13 bases. Here the CDR3 reads CATSRDIQGVGYTF. CDR3 bases: TGTGCCACCAGCAGAGATATACAGGGCGTGGGCTACACCTTC.

The rearrangement joins TRBV5-4 to TRBJ1-5; D is perhaps TRBD1 (6 bases). The V end was cut by 3 bases, the J end by 5 bases, with 21 bases between. The CDR3 is 17 residues long. Germline V gene data show CDR1 as SGHNT and CDR2 as YYREEE (reference sequence). The CDR3 DNA is TGTGCCAGCAGCTCCCGTGCTGAACAGGGATTGGATCAGCCCCAGCATTTT. Protein sequence: CASSSRAEQGLDQPQHF.